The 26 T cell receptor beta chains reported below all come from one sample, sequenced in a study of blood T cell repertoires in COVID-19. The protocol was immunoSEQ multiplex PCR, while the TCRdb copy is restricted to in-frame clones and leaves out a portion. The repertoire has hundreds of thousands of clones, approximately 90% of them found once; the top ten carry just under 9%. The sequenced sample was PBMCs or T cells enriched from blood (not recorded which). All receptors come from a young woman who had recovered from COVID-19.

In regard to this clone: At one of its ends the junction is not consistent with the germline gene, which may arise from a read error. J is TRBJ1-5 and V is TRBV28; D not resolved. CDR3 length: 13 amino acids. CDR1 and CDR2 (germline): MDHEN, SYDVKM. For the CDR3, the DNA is TGTGCCAGCGGCGGGCAGTCTTATCAGGCCCAGCATTTT. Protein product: CASGGQSYQAQHF.

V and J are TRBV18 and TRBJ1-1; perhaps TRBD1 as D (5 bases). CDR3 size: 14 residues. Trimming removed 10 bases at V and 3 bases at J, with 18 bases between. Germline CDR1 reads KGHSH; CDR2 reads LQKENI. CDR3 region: CATSRGDWDTEAFF. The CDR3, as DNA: TGTGCCACCAGCCGGGGGGATTGGGACACTGAAGCTTTCTTT.

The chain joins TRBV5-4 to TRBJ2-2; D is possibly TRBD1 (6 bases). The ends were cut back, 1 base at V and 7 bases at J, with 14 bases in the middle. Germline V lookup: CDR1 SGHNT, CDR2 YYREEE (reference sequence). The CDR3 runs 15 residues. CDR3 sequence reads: CASSLSQGRNGELFF. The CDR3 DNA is TGTGCCAGCAGCTTGTCCCAGGGGAGAAACGGGGAGCTGTTTTTT.

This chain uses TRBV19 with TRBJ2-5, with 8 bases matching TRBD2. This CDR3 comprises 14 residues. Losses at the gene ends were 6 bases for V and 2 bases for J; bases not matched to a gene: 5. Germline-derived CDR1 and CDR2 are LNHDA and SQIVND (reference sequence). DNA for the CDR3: TGTGCCAGTAGGGAAATAGCGGGGCAAGAGACCCAGTACTTC. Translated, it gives CASREIAGQETQYF.

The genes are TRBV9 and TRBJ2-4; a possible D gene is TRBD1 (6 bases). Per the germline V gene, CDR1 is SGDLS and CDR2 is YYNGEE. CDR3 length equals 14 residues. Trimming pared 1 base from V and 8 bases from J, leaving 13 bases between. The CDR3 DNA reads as TGTGCCAGCAGCGTATTAGGTAACAGGGACATTCAGTACTTC. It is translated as CASSVLGNRDIQYF. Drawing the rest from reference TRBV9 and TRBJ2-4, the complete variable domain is DSGVTQTPKHLITATGQRVTLRCSPRSGDLSVYWYQQSLDQGLQFLIQYYNGEERAKGNILERFSAQQFPDLHSELNLSSLELGDSALYFCASSVLGNRDIQYFGAGTRLSVL.

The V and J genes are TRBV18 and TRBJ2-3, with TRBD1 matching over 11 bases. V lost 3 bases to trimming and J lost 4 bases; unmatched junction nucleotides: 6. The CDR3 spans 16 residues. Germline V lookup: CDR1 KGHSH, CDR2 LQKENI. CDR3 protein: CASSPHPGQGADTQYF. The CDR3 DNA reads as TGTGCCAGCTCACCCCATCCGGGACAGGGGGCAGATACGCAGTATTTT.

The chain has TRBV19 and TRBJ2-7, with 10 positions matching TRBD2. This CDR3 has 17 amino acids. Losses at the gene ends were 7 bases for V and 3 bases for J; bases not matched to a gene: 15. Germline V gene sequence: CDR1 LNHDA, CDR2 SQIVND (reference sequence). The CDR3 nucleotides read TGTGCCAGTATCATCCTTTACTTTGGACTAGCGGACTACGAGCAGTACTTC. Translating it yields CASIILYFGLADYEQYF.

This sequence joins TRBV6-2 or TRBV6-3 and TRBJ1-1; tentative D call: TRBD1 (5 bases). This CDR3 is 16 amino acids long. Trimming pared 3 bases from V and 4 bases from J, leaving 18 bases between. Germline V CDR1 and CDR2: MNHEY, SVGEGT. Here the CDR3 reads CASSYGPGVKSTEAFF. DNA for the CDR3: TGTGCCAGCAGTTATGGGCCGGGGGTAAAGAGCACTGAAGCTTTCTTT.

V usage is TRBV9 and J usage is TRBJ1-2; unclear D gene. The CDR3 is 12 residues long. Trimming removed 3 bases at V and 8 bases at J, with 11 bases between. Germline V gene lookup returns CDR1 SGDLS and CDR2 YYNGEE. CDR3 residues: CASSERTWGYTF. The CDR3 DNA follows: TGTGCCAGCAGCGAAAGGACTTGGGGCTACACCTTC.

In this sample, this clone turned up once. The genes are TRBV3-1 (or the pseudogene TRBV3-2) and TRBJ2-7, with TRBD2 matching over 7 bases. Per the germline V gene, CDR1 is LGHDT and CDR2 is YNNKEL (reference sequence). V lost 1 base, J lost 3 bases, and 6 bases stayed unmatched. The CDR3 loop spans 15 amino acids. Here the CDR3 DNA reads TGTGCCAGCAGCCAAGCGAGGGGCGGGGGCTACGAGCAGTACTTC. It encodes CASSQARGGGYEQYF.

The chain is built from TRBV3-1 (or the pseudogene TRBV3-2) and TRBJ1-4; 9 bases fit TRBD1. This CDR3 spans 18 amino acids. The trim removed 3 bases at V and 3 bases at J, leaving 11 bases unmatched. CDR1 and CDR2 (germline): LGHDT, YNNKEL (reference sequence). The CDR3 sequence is CASSQTDRGLSANEKLFF. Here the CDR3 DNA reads TGTGCCAGCAGCCAGACGGACAGGGGTTTATCGGCTAATGAAAAACTGTTTTTT.

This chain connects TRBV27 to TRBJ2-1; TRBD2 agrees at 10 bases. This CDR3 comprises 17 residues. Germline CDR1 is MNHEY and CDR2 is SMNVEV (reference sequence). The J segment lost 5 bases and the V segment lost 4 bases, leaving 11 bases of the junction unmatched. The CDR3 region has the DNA TGTGCCAGCAGTTCCCTCCTGTCTAGCGGGAGTGACAATGAGCAGTTCTTC. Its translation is CASSSLLSSGSDNEQFF.

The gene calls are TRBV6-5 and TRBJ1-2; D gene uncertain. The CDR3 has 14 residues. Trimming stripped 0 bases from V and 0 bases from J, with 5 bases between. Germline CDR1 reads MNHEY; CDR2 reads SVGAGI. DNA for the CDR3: TGTGCCAGCAGTTACTCGGCAGCTAACTATGGCTACACCTTC. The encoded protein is CASSYSAANYGYTF.

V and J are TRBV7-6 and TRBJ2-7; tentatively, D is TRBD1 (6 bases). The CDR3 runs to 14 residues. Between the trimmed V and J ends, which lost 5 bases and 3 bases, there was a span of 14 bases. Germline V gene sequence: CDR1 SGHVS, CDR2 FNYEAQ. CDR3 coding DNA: TGTGCCAGCAGCCAGGGGTCCAGGGGCTACGAGCAGTACTTC. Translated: CASSQGSRGYEQYF.

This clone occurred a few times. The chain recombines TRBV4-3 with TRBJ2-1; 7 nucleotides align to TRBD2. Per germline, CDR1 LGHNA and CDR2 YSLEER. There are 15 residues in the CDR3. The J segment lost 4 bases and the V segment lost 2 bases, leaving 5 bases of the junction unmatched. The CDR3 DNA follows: TGCGCCAGCAGCCAACAAGCGGGAATGTACAATGAGCAGTTCTTC. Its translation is CASSQQAGMYNEQFF.

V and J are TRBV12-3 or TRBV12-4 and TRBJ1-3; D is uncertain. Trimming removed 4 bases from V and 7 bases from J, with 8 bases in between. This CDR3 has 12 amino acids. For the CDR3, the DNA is TGTGCCAGCAGTTCTGGTCGGAACACCATATATTTT. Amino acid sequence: CASSSGRNTIYF.

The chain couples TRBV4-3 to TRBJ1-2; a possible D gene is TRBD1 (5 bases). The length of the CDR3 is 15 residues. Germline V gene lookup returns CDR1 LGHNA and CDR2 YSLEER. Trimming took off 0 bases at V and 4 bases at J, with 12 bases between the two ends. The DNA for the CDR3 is TGCGCCAGCAGCCAAGAAACAGACAGAGGCTATGGCTACACCTTC. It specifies CASSQETDRGYGYTF.

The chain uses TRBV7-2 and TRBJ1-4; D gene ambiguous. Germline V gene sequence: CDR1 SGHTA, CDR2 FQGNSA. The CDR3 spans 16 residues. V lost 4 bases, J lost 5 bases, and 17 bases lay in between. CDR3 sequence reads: CASSSPTGVANEKLFF. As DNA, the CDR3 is TGTGCCAGCAGCTCCCCGACCGGGGTAGCCAATGAAAAACTGTTTTTT.

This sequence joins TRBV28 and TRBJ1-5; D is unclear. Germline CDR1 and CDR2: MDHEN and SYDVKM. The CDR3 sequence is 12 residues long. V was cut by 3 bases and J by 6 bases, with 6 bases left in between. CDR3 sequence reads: CASSFGFQPQHF. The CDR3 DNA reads TGTGCCAGCAGTTTCGGGTTTCAGCCCCAGCATTTT. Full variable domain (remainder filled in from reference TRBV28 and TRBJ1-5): DVKVTQSSRYLVKRTGEKVFLECVQDMDHENMFWYRQDPGLGLRLIYFSYDVKMKEKGDIPEGYSVSREKKERFSLILESASTNQTSMYLCASSFGFQPQHFGDGTRLSIL.

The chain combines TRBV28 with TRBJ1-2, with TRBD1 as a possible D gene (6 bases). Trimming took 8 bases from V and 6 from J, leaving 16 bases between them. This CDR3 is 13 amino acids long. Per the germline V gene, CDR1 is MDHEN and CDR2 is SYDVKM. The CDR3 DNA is TGTGCCAGCGAAAGGGGGGGCGGGGATGGCTACACCTTC. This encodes CASERGGGDGYTF.

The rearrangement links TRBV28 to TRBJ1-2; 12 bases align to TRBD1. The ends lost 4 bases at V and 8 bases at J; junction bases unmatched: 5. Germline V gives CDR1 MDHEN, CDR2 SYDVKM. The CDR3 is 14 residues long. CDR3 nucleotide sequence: TGTGCCAGCAGTTCTCCGGGACAGGGGGCAGGCTACACCTTC. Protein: CASSSPGQGAGYTF.

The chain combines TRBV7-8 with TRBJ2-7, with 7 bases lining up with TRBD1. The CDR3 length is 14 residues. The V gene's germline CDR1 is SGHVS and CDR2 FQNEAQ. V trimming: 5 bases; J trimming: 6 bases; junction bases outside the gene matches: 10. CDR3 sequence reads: CASSPGGLYREQYF. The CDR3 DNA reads TGTGCCAGCAGCCCAGGGGGTCTTTATCGCGAGCAGTACTTC. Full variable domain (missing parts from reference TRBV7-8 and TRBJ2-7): GAGVSQSPRYKVAKRGQDVALRCDPISGHVSLFWYQQALGQGPEFLTYFQNEAQLDKSGLPSDRFFAERPEGSVSTLKIQRTQQEDSAVYLCASSPGGLYREQYFGPGTRLTVT.

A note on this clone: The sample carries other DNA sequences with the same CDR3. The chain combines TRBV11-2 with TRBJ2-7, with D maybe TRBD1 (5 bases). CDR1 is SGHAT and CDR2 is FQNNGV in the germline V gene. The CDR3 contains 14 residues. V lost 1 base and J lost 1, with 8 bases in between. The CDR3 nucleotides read TGTGCCAGCAGCTTAGGGGGCTATTCCTACGAGCAGTACTTC. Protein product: CASSLGGYSYEQYF.

CDR3 residues: CASSQTRTGGWEKLFF. CDR3 coding DNA: TGCGCCAGCAGTCAAACCCGTACAGGGGGGTGGGAAAAACTGTTTTTT. The V call is TRBV4-1, the J call TRBJ1-4, with 8 nucleotides matching TRBD1. CDR3 length: 16 residues. V was pared by 6 bases and J by 8 bases, with 14 bases of the junction left unmatched. The V gene's germline CDR1 is MGHRA and CDR2 YSYEKL.

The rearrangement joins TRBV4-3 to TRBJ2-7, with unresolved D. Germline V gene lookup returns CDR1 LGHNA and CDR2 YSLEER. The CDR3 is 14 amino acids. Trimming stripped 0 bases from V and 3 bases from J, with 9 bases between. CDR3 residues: CASSQDAQHYEQYF. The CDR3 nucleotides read TGCGCCAGCAGCCAAGACGCCCAACACTACGAGCAGTACTTC.

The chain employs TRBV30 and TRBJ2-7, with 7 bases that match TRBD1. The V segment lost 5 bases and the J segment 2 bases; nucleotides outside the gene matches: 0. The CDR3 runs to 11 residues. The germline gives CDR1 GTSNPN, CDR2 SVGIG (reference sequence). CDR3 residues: CAWGQAYEQYF. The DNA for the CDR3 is TGTGCCTGGGGACAGGCCTACGAGCAGTACTTC.